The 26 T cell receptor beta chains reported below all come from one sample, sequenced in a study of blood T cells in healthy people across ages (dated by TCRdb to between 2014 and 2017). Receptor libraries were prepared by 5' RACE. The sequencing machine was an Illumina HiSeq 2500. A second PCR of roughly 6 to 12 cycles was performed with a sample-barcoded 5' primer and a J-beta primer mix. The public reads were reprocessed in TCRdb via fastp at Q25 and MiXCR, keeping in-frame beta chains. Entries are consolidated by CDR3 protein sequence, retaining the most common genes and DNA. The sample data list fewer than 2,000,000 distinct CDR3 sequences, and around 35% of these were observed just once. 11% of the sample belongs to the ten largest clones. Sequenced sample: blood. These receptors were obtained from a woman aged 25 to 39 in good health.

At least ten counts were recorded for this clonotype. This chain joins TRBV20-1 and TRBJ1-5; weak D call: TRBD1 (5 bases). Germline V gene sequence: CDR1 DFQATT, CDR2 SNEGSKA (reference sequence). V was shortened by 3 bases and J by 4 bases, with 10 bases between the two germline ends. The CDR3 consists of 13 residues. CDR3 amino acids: CSASQAGNQPQHF. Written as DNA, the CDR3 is TGCAGTGCTAGTCAGGCAGGGAATCAGCCCCAGCATTTT.

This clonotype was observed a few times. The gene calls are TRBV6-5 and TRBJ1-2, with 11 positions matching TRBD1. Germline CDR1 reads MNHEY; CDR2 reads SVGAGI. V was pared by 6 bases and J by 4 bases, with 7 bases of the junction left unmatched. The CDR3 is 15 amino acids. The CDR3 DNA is TGTGCCAGCAGACTTCCCGGGACAGGGGGCTATGGCTACACCTTC. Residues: CASRLPGTGGYGYTF.

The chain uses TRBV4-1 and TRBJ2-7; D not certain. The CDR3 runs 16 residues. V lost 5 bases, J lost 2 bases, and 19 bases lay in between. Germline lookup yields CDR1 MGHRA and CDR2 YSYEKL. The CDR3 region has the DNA TGCGCCAGCAGCGTCAGACCGGGCGGACCAACCTACGAGCAGTACTTC. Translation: CASSVRPGGPTYEQYF.

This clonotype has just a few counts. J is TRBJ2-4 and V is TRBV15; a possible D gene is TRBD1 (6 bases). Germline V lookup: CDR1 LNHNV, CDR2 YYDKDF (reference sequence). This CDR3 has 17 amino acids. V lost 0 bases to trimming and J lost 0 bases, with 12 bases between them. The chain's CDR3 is CATSRDRDIIAKNIQYF. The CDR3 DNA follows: TGTGCCACCAGCAGAGACCGGGACATAATAGCCAAAAACATTCAGTACTTC.

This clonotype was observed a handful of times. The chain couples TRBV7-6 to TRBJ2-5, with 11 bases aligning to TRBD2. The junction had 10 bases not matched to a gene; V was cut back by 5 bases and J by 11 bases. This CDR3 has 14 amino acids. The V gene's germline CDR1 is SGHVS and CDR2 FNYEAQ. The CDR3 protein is CASSPRGTSGEQYF. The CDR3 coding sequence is TGTGCCAGCAGCCCGCGTGGGACTAGCGGTGAGCAGTACTTC. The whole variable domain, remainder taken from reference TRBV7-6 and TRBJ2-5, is GAGVSQSPRYKVTKRGQDVALRCDPISGHVSLYWYRQALGQGPEFLTYFNYEAQQDKSGLPNDRFSAERPEGSISTLTIQRTEQRDSAMYRCASSPRGTSGEQYFGPGTRLLVL.

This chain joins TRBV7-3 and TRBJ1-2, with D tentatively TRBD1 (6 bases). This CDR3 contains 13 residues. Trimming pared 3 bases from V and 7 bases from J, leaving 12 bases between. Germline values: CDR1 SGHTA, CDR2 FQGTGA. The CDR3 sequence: CASSFQGGGGYTF. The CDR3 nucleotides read TGTGCCAGCAGCTTTCAAGGGGGTGGTGGCTACACCTTC.

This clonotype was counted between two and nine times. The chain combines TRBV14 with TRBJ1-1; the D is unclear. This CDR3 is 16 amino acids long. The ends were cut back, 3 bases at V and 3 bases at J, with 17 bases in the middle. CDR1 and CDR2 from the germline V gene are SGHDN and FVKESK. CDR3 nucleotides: TGTGCCAGCAGCCATTTAACGGAGTCTAAGTACACTGAAGCTTTCTTT. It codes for CASSHLTESKYTEAFF.

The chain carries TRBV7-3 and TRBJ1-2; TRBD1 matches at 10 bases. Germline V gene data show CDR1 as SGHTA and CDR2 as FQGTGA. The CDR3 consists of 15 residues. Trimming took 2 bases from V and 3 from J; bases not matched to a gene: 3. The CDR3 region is CASSLDGTGDYGYTF. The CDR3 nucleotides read TGTGCCAGCAGCTTAGATGGGACAGGGGACTATGGCTACACCTTC.

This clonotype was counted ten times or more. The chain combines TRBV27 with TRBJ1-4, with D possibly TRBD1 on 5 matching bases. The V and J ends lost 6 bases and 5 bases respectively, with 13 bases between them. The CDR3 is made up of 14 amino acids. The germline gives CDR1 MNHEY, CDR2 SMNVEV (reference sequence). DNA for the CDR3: TGTGCCAGCAGGGCGGCAGGGAGAAATGAAAAACTGTTTTTT. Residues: CASRAAGRNEKLFF.

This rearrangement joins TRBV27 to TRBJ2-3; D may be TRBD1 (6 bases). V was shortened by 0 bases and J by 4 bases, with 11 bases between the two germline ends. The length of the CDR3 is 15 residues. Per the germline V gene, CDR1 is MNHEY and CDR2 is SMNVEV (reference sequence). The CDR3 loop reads CASSLSWGRADTQYF. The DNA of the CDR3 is TGTGCCAGCAGTTTATCTTGGGGGCGCGCAGATACGCAGTATTTT.

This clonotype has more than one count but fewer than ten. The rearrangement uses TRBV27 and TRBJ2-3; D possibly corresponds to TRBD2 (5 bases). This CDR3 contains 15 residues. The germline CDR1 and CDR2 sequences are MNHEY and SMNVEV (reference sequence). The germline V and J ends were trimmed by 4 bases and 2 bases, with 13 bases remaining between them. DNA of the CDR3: TGTGCCAGCAGTTCTGGGAGTTTTTACACAGATACGCAGTATTTT. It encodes CASSSGSFYTDTQYF.

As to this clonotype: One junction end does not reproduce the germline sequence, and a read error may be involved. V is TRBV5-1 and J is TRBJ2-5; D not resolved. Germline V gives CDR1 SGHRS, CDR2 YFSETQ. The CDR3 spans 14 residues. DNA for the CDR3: TGCGCCAGCAGCTTGGAGGCCTCCCAAGAGACCCAGGACTTC. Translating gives CASSLEASQETQDF.

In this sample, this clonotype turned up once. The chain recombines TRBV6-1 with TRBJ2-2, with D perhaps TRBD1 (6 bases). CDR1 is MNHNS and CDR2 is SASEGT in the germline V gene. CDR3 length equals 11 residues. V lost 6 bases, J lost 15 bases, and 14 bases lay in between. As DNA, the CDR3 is TGTGCCAGCAGGGGGCAGGGGCCGGTGTTTTTT. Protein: CASRGQGPVFF.

CDR3: CASSLSLGEAFF. The CDR3 DNA reads TGTGCCAGCAGCTTATCGCTAGGGGAAGCTTTCTTT. The V call is TRBV7-6, the J call TRBJ1-1; D is unclear. Germline CDR1 is SGHVS and CDR2 is FNYEAQ. Trimming removed 2 bases from V and 8 bases from J, with 9 bases in between. This CDR3 has 12 amino acids.

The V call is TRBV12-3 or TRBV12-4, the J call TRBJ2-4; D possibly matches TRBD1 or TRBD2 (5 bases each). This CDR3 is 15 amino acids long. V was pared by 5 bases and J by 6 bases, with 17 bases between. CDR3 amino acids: CASSLGTHQRNIQYF. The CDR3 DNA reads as TGTGCCAGCAGTCTCGGGACCCACCAGAGAAACATTCAGTACTTC.

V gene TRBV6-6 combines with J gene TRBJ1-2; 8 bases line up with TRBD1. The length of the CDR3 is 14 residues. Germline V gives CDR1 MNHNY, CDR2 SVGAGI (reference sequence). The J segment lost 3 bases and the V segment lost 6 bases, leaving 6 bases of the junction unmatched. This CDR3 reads CASSHRGRDYGYTF. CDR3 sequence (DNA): TGTGCCAGCAGCCACAGGGGGAGGGACTATGGCTACACCTTC.

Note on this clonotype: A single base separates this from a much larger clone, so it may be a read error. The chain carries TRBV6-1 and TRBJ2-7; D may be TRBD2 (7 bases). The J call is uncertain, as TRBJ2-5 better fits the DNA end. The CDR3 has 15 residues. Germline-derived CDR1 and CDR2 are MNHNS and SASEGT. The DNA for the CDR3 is TGTGCCAGCAGTGAGGCCCGGGGGGCTAAAGTGACCCAGTACTTC. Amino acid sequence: CASSEARGAKVTQYF.

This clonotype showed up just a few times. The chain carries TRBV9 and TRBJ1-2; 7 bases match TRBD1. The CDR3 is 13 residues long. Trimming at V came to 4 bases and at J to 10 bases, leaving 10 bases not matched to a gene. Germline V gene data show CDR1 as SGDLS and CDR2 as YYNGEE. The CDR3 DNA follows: TGTGCCAGCAGCCCGGCGACAGGGTCGGACTACACCTTC. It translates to CASSPATGSDYTF.

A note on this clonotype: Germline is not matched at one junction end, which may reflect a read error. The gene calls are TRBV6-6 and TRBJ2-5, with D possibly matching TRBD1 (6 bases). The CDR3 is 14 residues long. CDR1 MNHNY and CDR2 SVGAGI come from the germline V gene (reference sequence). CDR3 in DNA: TGTGCCAGCGGCCTTTGGGGGCTCAGTGGGACCCGGTACTTC. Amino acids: CASGLWGLSGTRYF.

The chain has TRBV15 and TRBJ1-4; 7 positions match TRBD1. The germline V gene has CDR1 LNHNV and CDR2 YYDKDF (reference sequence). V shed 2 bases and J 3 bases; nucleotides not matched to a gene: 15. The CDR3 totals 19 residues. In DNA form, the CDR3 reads TGTGCCACCAGCAGACGACCCTCGGAGGGGGCGCGGGCTAATGAAAAACTGTTTTTT. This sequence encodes CATSRRPSEGARANEKLFF.

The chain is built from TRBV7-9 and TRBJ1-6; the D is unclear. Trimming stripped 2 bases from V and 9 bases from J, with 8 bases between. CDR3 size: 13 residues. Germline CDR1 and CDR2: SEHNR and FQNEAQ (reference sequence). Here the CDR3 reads CASSLPGISPLHF. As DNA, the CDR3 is TGTGCCAGCAGCTTACCGGGAATTTCACCCCTCCACTTT.

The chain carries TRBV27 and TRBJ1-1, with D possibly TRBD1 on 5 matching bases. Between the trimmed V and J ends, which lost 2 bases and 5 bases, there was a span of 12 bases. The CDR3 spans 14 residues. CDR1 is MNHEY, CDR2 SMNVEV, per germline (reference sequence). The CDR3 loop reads CASSLARGETEAFF. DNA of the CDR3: TGTGCCAGCAGTTTAGCTAGGGGAGAAACTGAAGCTTTCTTT.

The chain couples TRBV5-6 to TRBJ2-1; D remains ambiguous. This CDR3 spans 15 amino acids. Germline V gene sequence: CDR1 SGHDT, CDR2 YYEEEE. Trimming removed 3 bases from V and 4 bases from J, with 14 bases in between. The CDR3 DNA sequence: TGTGCCAGCAGCTGGTCTACTCCGGAATACAATGAGCAGTTCTTC. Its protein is CASSWSTPEYNEQFF.

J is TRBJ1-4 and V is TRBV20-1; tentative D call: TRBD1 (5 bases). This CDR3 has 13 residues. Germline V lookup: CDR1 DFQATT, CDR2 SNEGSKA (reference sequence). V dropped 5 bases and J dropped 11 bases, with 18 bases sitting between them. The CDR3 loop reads CSALFLRGEKLFF. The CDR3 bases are TGCAGTGCTCTGTTTTTAAGAGGGGAGAAACTGTTTTTT.

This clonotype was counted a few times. CDR3 sequence (DNA): TGTGCCAGCGTTAGCGGGGGGAGGGGGCAGTTCTTC. It is translated as CASVSGGRGQFF. The V and J genes are TRBV12-3 or TRBV12-4 and TRBJ2-1; TRBD2 aligns across 10 bases. The CDR3 has 12 amino acids. The V gene end was trimmed by 8 bases and the J gene end by 12 bases; junction bases not matched to a gene: 7.

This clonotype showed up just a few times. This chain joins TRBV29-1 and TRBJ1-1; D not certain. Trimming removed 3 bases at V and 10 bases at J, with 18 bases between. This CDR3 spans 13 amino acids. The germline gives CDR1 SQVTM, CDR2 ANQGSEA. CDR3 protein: CSVDKNGEWGAFF. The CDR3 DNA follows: TGCAGCGTTGATAAAAATGGGGAATGGGGAGCTTTCTTT.